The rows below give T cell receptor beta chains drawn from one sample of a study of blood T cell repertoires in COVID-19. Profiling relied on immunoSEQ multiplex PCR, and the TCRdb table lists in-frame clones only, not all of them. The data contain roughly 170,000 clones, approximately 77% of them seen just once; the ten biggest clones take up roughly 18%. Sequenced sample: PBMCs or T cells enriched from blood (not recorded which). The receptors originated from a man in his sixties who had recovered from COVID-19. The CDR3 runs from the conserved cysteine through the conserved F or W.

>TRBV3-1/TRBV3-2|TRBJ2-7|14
CASSPGVDRGRQYF
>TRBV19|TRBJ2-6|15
CASSIGDSGANVLTF
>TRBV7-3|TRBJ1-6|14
CASSPGGVGSPLHF
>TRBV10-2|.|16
CASSELDPSGGYEQYF
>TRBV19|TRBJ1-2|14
CASRDRDANYGYTF
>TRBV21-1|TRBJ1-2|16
CASSMRLATETYGYTF
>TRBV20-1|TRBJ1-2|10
CSAPPWGDTF
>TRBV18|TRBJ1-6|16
CASSPSRVGPNSPLHF
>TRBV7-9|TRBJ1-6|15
CASSSLSGGSSPLHF
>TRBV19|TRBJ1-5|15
CASLTGAYSNQPQHF
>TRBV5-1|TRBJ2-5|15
CASSFSASGQETQYF